The text below deals with one T cell receptor beta chain. This entry is derived from a study of blood T cell repertoires in COVID-19. Cohort allocation depended upon clinical history that participants reported. From germline, CDR1 is MNHEY and CDR2 SVGAGI. There are 15 residues in the CDR3. V dropped 7 bases and J dropped 0 bases, with 12 bases sitting between them. Using immunoSEQ multiplex PCR, the repertoire was profiled, and TCRdb retains in-frame clones only, with some absent. The sample shows approximately 200,000 clones, around nine tenths of them seen only once. Sequenced material: PBMCs or T cells enriched from blood (not recorded which). This sequence was found in a man aged 30 to 45 in a cohort exposed to, infected with or recovered from COVID-19 (not recorded which). This rearrangement joins TRBV6-5 to TRBJ2-2, with D maybe TRBD2 (7 bases). In DNA form, the CDR3 reads TGTGCCAGCAAAGGAGGGGGGGCGAACACCGGGGAGCTGTTTTTT. Translating gives CASKGGGANTGELFF.